This T cell receptor (beta chain) was documented in a study of T cell responses to AZD1222 COVID-19 vaccine. Background on the study: Pooling was applied to second doses at about 4 or about 12 weeks.

Using immunoSEQ multiplex PCR, the repertoire was profiled, and TCRdb retains in-frame clones only, with some absent. The table shows roughly 99,000 clones, with around 89% occurring only once. Broader study findings: Repertoire sampling occurred only after the peak T cell response. Two AZD1222 doses significantly raised spike-specific TCR breadth and depth over controls.

This clone was counted only a few times. Its target is unknown. Germline assignment: CDR1 SGHTA and CDR2 FQGTGA. V lost 5 bases and J lost 1, with 11 bases in between. CDR3 length equals 14 residues. The TCR originated in an adult in good health. The V gene is TRBV7-3, the J gene TRBJ2-5; a possible D gene is TRBD1 (6 bases). The sample in question was peripheral blood, obtained on day 0 of AZD1222 vaccination. CDR3 coding DNA: TGTGCCAGCAGCCAGCAGGGGAGCCAAGAGACCCAGTACTTC. It encodes CASSQQGSQETQYF.